The clone carrying this T cell receptor beta chain has only one observation. Germline V gene sequence: CDR1 SQVTM, CDR2 ANQGSEA. There are 14 residues in the CDR3. The ends were cut back, 7 bases at V and 6 bases at J, with 19 bases in the middle. Negative magnetic isolation gave CD8+ and CD4+ cells; FACS enriched CD8+ TEMRA. The record originates from a study of CD8 T cells in Susac syndrome. cDNA came from roughly 0.47 to 1 ug RNA primed by random hexamers. TCRdb fed the immunoSEQ multiplex PCR reads into MiXCR, producing one record per CDR3 protein. The profile shows 150,000 to 160,000 distinct CDR3 sequences, roughly 96% of them singletons.

V usage is TRBV29-1 and J usage is TRBJ2-1; maybe TRBD2 (5 bases). Sequencing was performed on CD4+ T cells from PBMCs. The clonotype was recovered from a human donor with Susac syndrome. This chain's CDR3 is CSAGRTGVGNEQFF. The CDR3 coding sequence is TGCAGCGCCGGTAGGACCGGGGTAGGCAATGAGCAGTTCTTC.